These T cell receptor beta chains were read from a single sample in a study of blood T cell repertoires in COVID-19. Clones were read by immunoSEQ multiplex PCR, and TCRdb kept only the in-frame ones, dropping some. The repertoire holds approximately 400,000 clones, with more than 75% as singletons. The sample was PBMCs or T cells enriched from blood (not recorded which). Receptors were obtained from a woman under 30 who had recovered from COVID-19. CDR3s include the opening cysteine and the closing phenylalanine or tryptophan. D genes are given only for firm matches. Only some rows state a clone size, as once, few, many or a class for expanded clones.

j_gene: TRBJ2-1
d_gene: -
abundance: -
v_gene: TRBV7-2
CDR3nt: TGTGCCAGCAACCCGGGCGGGTACAATGAGCAGTTCTTC
CDR3aa: CASNPGGYNEQFF

j_gene: TRBJ1-1
d_gene: TRBD1
abundance: -
v_gene: TRBV9
CDR3nt: TGTGCCAGCAGCGACAGGGGTGGCGACACTGAAGCTTTCTTT
CDR3aa: CASSDRGGDTEAFF

j_gene: TRBJ1-4
d_gene: -
abundance: -
v_gene: TRBV29-1
CDR3nt: TGCAGCGTGGAACTCAGTCCGGGAGGGACTAATGAAAAACTGTTTTTT
CDR3aa: CSVELSPGGTNEKLFF

j_gene: TRBJ2-3
d_gene: -
abundance: -
v_gene: TRBV5-4
CDR3nt: TGTGCCAGCAGCTTGATTTTTGGGGCAGGGGACACAGATACGCAGTATTTT
CDR3aa: CASSLIFGAGDTDTQYF

j_gene: TRBJ1-2
d_gene: TRBD1
abundance: -
v_gene: TRBV10-3
CDR3nt: TGTGCCACGGGACAGGGCCTTGGCTACACCTTC
CDR3aa: CATGQGLGYTF

j_gene: TRBJ1-1
d_gene: TRBD1
abundance: -
v_gene: TRBV7-2
CDR3nt: TGTGCCAGCAGGAATCGACAGGGGAAAGCTTTCTTT
CDR3aa: CASRNRQGKAFF

j_gene: TRBJ2-3
d_gene: -
abundance: -
v_gene: TRBV9
CDR3nt: TGTGCCAGCTCTTACAGGGTTAGCACAGATACGCAGTATTTT
CDR3aa: CASSYRVSTDTQYF

j_gene: TRBJ2-2
d_gene: TRBD1
abundance: -
v_gene: TRBV5-6
CDR3nt: TGTGCCAGCAGCTTGTGGGACAGGGTCACCGGGGAGCTGTTTTTT
CDR3aa: CASSLWDRVTGELFF

j_gene: TRBJ2-1
d_gene: TRBD2
abundance: -
v_gene: TRBV7-2
CDR3nt: TGTGCCAGCAGGACCGGCGGGACTAGCGGAGTCAATGAGCAGTTCTTC
CDR3aa: CASRTGGTSGVNEQFF

j_gene: TRBJ2-2
d_gene: TRBD2
abundance: -
v_gene: TRBV6-4
CDR3nt: TGTGCCAGCAAGTTTAGTAGCGGGACCGGGGAGCTGTTTTTT
CDR3aa: CASKFSSGTGELFF

j_gene: TRBJ2-1
d_gene: TRBD2
abundance: few
v_gene: TRBV11-1
CDR3nt: TGTGCCAGCAGCAAGCGGGGTGCGTCCAATGAGCAGTTCTTC
CDR3aa: CASSKRGASNEQFF

j_gene: TRBJ2-7
d_gene: -
abundance: -
v_gene: TRBV9
CDR3nt: TGTGCCAGCAGCGTAGATGTTAGCTCCTACGAGCAGTACTTC
CDR3aa: CASSVDVSSYEQYF

j_gene: TRBJ1-4
d_gene: TRBD1
abundance: -
v_gene: TRBV28
CDR3nt: TGTGCCAGCAGTTTCCCACAGGGGGGTCCTAATGAAAAACTGTTTTTT
CDR3aa: CASSFPQGGPNEKLFF

j_gene: TRBJ1-4
d_gene: -
abundance: -
v_gene: TRBV11-2
CDR3nt: TGTGCCAGCAGCTTAGGGGGGGGAAAACTGTTTTTT
CDR3aa: CASSLGGGKLFF

j_gene: TRBJ1-2
d_gene: -
abundance: -
v_gene: TRBV10-3
CDR3nt: TGTGCCACCTCAGGGTCGGAGTATGGCTACACCTTC
CDR3aa: CATSGSEYGYTF

j_gene: TRBJ1-4
d_gene: TRBD1
abundance: -
v_gene: TRBV5-1
CDR3nt: TGCGCCAGCAGTTCTACCGGGACAGGGGATGAAAAACTGTTTTTT
CDR3aa: CASSSTGTGDEKLFF

j_gene: TRBJ1-1
d_gene: TRBD1
abundance: once
v_gene: TRBV4-1
CDR3nt: TGCGCCAGCAGCGCATCCAGGGGGCTCGACACTGAAGCTTTCTTT
CDR3aa: CASSASRGLDTEAFF

j_gene: TRBJ2-3
d_gene: TRBD2
abundance: -
v_gene: TRBV7-6
CDR3nt: TGTGCCAGCACCCCGACTCTGGCGGGGGGCACAGATACGCAGTATTTT
CDR3aa: CASTPTLAGGTDTQYF

j_gene: TRBJ1-2
d_gene: -
abundance: -
v_gene: TRBV3-1/TRBV3-2
CDR3nt: TGTGCCAGCAGCCAAGTATTCGGTAATGGCTACACCTTC
CDR3aa: CASSQVFGNGYTF

j_gene: TRBJ2-1
d_gene: -
abundance: -
v_gene: TRBV7-2
CDR3nt: TGTGCCAGCAGCTTAGGAGCATACAATGAGCAGTTCTTC
CDR3aa: CASSLGAYNEQFF

j_gene: TRBJ1-4
d_gene: TRBD1
abundance: few
v_gene: TRBV28
CDR3nt: TGTGCCAGCCGGGGACAGCATGAAAAACTGTTTTTT
CDR3aa: CASRGQHEKLFF